The entry that follows covers one T cell receptor beta chain sequence. With 3 bases removed from V and 0 bases from J, the gap between germline ends came to 12 bases. The CDR3 is 16 amino acids. CDR1 LGHDT and CDR2 YNNKEL come from the germline V gene (reference sequence). TCRdb's table, derived via immunoSEQ multiplex PCR, lists solely in-frame clones and lacks some. The table lists hundreds of thousands of clones, about 88% of them singletons. This entry is derived from a study of blood T cell repertoires in COVID-19. The overall study: Sites across the United States, Italy and Spain contributed samples from acute and convalescent COVID-19. Sample material is recorded as cDNA or gDNA derived from T cells, B-cell-depleted T cells, or PBMCs.

Cohorts were determined from participant-reported clinical history. Resolution of symptoms, clearance, or two negative PCRs was present in recovered Cohort 3 donors. Sequenced material: PBMCs or T cells enriched from blood (not recorded which). This clonotype originated in a woman aged 55-70 years who had recovered from COVID-19. The chain links TRBV3-1 (or the pseudogene TRBV3-2) to TRBJ1-3; D perhaps matches TRBD1 (5 bases). DNA for the CDR3: TGTGCCAGCAGCCATCTGACAGCCGCCTCTGGAAACACCATATATTTT. This encodes CASSHLTAASGNTIYF.